The 3 T cell receptor beta chains listed next were all sequenced from one sample in a study of T cell repertoires in cytomegalovirus infection. These receptors' antigens are unknown. TCRdb independently ran MiXCR on the reads; one entry per CDR3 protein. The sample has 95,000 to 150,000 distinct CDR3 sequences; more than 25% are singletons. The material sequenced was CD8+ T cells from cultured PBMCs, taken from culture after CMV antigen stimulation. The receptors were sampled from a human donor in good health (CMV status not recorded). Some clones in this sample may be carry-over from other donors' samples.

This clonotype occurred many times. The genes are TRBV12-3 or TRBV12-4 and TRBJ1-2; D gene unclear. This CDR3 region has 15 residues. V lost 3 bases and J 4 bases, leaving 15 bases between the germline ends. As DNA, the CDR3 is TGTGCCAGCAGTTTGGCCGTTGACCGTCCCTATGGCTACACCTTC. It yields the protein CASSLAVDRPYGYTF.

This clonotype was counted only a few times. The chain couples TRBV5-1 to TRBJ2-3, with 9 bases aligning to TRBD2. The CDR3 covers 16 residues. V was clipped by 5 bases and J by 2 bases; unmatched bases: 9. Germline values: CDR1 SGHRS, CDR2 YFSETQ. The CDR3, as DNA: TGCGCCAGCAGGAAAACAGCGGGGGGAAACACAGATACGCAGTATTTT. Protein: CASRKTAGGNTDTQYF.

This clonotype was counted a few times. The chain uses TRBV7-8 and TRBJ1-1; D is undetermined. V was cut by 3 bases and J by 5 bases, with 16 bases left in between. Germline lookup yields CDR1 SGHVS and CDR2 FQNEAQ. This CDR3 comprises 15 residues. The CDR3 nucleotides read TGTGCCAGCAGCTTGGGTAGGGCCACGGGTACTGAAGCTTTCTTT. As protein: CASSLGRATGTEAFF.